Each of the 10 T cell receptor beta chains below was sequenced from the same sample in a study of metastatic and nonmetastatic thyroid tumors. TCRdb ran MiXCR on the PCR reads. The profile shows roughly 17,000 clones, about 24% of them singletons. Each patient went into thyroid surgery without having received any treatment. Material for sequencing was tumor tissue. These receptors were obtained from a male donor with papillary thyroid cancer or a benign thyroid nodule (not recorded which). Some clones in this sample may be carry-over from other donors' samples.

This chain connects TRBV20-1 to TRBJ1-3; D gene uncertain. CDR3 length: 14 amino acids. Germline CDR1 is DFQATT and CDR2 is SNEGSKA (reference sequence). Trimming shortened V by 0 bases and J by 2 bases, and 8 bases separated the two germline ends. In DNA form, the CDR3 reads TGCAGTGCTAGAGATCCGGCGGCTGGAAACACCATATATTTT. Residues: CSARDPAAGNTIYF.

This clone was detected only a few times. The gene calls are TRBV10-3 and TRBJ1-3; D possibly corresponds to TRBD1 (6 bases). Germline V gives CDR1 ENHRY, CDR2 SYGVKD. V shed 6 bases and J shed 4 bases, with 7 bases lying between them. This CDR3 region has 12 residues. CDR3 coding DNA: TGTGCCATCAGCGGACAGGGAAACACCATATATTTT. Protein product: CAISGQGNTIYF.

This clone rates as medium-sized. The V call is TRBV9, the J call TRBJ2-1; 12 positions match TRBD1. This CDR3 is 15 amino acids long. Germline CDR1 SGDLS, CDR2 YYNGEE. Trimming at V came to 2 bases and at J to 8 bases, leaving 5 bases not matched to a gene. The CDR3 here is CASSVPGQGADEQFF. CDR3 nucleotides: TGTGCCAGCAGCGTGCCGGGACAGGGGGCGGATGAGCAGTTCTTC.

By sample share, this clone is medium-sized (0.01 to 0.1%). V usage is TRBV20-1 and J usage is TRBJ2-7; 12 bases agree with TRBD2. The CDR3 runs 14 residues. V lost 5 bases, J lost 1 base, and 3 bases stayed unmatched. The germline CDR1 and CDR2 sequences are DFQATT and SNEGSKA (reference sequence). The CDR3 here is CSAPGLAGSYEQYF. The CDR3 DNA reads TGCAGTGCTCCGGGACTAGCGGGTTCCTACGAGCAGTACTTC.

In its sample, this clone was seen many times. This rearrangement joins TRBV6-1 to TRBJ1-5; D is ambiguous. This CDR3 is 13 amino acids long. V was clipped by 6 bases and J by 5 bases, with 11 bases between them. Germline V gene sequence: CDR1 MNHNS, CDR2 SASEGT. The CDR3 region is CASRQRIDQPQHF. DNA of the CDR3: TGTGCCAGCAGGCAGCGGATCGATCAGCCCCAGCATTTT.

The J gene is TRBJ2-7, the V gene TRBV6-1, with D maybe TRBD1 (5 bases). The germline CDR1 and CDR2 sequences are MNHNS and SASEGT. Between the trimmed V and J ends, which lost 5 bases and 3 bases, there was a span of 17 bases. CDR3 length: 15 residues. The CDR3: CASSNQKGNGYEQYF. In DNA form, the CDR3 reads TGTGCCAGCAGTAATCAGAAGGGGAATGGCTACGAGCAGTACTTC.

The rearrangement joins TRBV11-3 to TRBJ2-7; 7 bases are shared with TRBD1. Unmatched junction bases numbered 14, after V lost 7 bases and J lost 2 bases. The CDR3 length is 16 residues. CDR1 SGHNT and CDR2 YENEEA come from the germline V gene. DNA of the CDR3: TGTGCCAGCAACGGACAGGCGATCCATACTCCCTACGAGCAGTACTTC. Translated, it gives CASNGQAIHTPYEQYF.

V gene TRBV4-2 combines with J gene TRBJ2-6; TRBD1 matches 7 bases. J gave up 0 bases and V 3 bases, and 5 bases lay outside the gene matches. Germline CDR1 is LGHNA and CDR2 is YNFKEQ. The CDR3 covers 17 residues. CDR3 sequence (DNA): TGTGCCAGCAGCCATGGGACAGTGGGCTCTGGGGCCAACGTCCTGACTTTC. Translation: CASSHGTVGSGANVLTF.

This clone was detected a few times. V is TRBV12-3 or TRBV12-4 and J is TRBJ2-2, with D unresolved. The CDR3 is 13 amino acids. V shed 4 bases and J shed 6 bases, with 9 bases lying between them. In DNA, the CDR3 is TGTGCCAGCAGTTCCCAGGTGCCCGGGGAGCTGTTTTTT. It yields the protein CASSSQVPGELFF.

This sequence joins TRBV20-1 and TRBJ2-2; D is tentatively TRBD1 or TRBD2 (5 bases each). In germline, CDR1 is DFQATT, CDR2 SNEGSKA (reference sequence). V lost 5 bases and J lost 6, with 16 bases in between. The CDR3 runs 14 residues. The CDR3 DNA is TGCAGTGCTCCTCCGCCCGGGACCCCCGGGGAGCTGTTTTTT. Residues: CSAPPPGTPGELFF.